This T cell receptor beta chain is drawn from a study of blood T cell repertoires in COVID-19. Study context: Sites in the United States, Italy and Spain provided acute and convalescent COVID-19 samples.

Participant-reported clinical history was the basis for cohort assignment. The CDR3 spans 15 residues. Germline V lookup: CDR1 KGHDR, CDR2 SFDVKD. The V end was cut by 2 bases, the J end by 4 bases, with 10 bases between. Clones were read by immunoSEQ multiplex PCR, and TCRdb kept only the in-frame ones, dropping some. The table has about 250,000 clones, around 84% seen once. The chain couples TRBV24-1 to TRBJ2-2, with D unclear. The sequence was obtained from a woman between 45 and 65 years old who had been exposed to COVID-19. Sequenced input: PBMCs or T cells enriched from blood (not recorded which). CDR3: CATSDSRRVTGELFF. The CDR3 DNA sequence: TGTGCCACCAGTGATTCCCGACGGGTCACCGGGGAGCTGTTTTTT.